This entry lists 17 T cell receptor beta chains sequenced from one sample in a study of blood T cell repertoires in COVID-19 (dated by TCRdb to 2018 to 2020). Receptor libraries were prepared by the immunoSEQ multiplex PCR assay. TCRdb mirrors the immuneACCESS table, restricted to in-frame sequences. Some clones are absent from its copies; in checked studies, under half trace to an unresolved V gene, and the reason for the others is unknown. A total of about 200,000 clones appear in this sample, about 90% of them only once. The ten biggest clones cover approximately 8.1% of the sample. The source material was PBMCs or T cells enriched from blood (not recorded which). The receptors here all came from a woman between 18 and 29 years old who had recovered from COVID-19.

This clone was seen more than once but under ten times. CDR3 sequence (DNA): TGTGCCTGGACGGACACCTACGAGCAGTACTTC. Protein: CAWTDTYEQYF. V usage is TRBV30 and J usage is TRBJ2-7; weak D call: TRBD1 (5 bases). Trimming removed 4 bases from V and 2 bases from J, with 6 bases in between. Germline loops: CDR1 GTSNPN, CDR2 SVGIG (reference sequence). CDR3 length equals 11 residues.

V usage is TRBV30 and J usage is TRBJ1-1, with TRBD1 identical over 10 bases. The J segment lost 5 bases and the V segment lost 4 bases, leaving 1 base of the junction unmatched. The CDR3 consists of 12 residues. Germline values: CDR1 GTSNPN, CDR2 SVGIG (reference sequence). This chain's CDR3 is CAWMDRGTEAFF. The CDR3 region has the DNA TGTGCCTGGATGGACAGGGGGACTGAAGCTTTCTTT.

CDR3 protein: CASSFGTGHLLNTEAFF. CDR3 bases: TGCGCCAGCAGCTTTGGGACAGGGCATCTCCTGAACACTGAAGCTTTCTTT. The V and J genes are TRBV5-1 and TRBJ1-1, with TRBD1 matching 9 bases. The V gene end was trimmed by 2 bases and the J gene end by 0 bases; junction bases not matched to a gene: 8. Germline CDR1 SGHRS, CDR2 YFSETQ. The CDR3 is made up of 17 amino acids.

The chain carries TRBV19 and TRBJ2-7; 7 bases are a match to TRBD1. Germline V lookup: CDR1 LNHDA, CDR2 SQIVND (reference sequence). CDR3 length equals 15 residues. V shed 3 bases and J 5 bases; nucleotides not matched to a gene: 10. CDR3 in amino acids: CASSMSTGVNHEQYF. DNA of the CDR3: TGTGCCAGTAGTATGTCAACAGGGGTAAATCACGAGCAGTACTTC.

V usage is TRBV6-6 and J usage is TRBJ1-5; no clear D. Germline V gene sequence: CDR1 MNHNY, CDR2 SVGAGI (reference sequence). V was trimmed by 0 bases and J by 4 bases, leaving 10 bases between them. The CDR3 loop spans 15 amino acids. As DNA, the CDR3 is TGTGCCAGCAGTTACTCTATCGGAGGAAATCAGCCCCAGCATTTT. This sequence encodes CASSYSIGGNQPQHF.

The chain combines TRBV5-1 with TRBJ1-2; the match to TRBD1 covers 7 bases. CDR1 SGHRS and CDR2 YFSETQ come from the germline V gene. The V and J ends lost 4 bases and 7 bases, in that order; junction bases with no gene match: 7. This CDR3 comprises 13 residues. DNA of the CDR3: TGCGCCAGCAGCCCTTTACAGGGGCCTGGCTACACCTTC. It codes for CASSPLQGPGYTF.

The chain has TRBV9 and TRBJ1-1, with a tentative D call TRBD1 (5 bases). Germline CDR1 SGDLS, CDR2 YYNGEE. This CDR3 is built from 16 residues. Trimming pared 3 bases from V and 1 base from J, leaving 16 bases between. CDR3 coding DNA: TGTGCCAGCAGCGGTAATCGAATCACAGGGAACACTGAAGCTTTCTTT. It encodes CASSGNRITGNTEAFF.

As DNA, the CDR3 is TGTGCCAGCAGTACGGACAGAACCTACGAGCAGTACTTC. Residues: CASSTDRTYEQYF. J is TRBJ2-7 and V is TRBV2; weak D call: TRBD1 (6 bases). The CDR3 consists of 13 residues. V gave up 5 bases and J gave up 2 bases, with 10 bases separating them. CDR1 and CDR2 from the germline V gene are SNHLY and FYNNEI. The full variable domain, its missing parts supplied by reference TRBV2 and TRBJ2-7, is EPEVTQTPSHQVTQMGQEVILRCVPISNHLYFYWYRQILGQKVEFLVSFYNNEISEKSEIFDDQFSVERPDGSNFTLKIRSTKLEDSAMYFCASSTDRTYEQYFGPGTRLTVT.

The chain is built from TRBV28 and TRBJ1-4, with D unresolved. V was shortened by 3 bases and J by 8 bases, with 10 bases between the two germline ends. The CDR3 is 13 amino acids. CDR1 is MDHEN, CDR2 SYDVKM, per germline. The CDR3 sequence: CASSFFVQEKLFF. CDR3 nucleotide sequence: TGTGCCAGCAGTTTTTTTGTGCAGGAAAAACTGTTTTTT.

The genes are TRBV5-1 and TRBJ2-3; 10 nucleotides line up with TRBD1. Germline values: CDR1 SGHRS, CDR2 YFSETQ. The V and J ends lost 0 bases and 4 bases, in that order; junction bases with no gene match: 5. The CDR3 loop spans 16 amino acids. CDR3 bases: TGCGCCAGCAGCTTGGCGACGACAGGGGGCCCAGATACGCAGTATTTT. It translates to CASSLATTGGPDTQYF.

The rearrangement uses TRBV6-6 and TRBJ2-1; D is possibly TRBD1 (6 bases). Germline lookup yields CDR1 MNHNY and CDR2 SVGAGI (reference sequence). Trimming pared 5 bases from V and 9 bases from J, leaving 29 bases between. The CDR3 covers 18 residues. DNA for the CDR3: TGTGCCAGCAGTCTAGGGGTGACAGGATCGGGCCCGTCGTTTGAGCAGTTCTTC. Protein: CASSLGVTGSGPSFEQFF.

This clone was counted a single time. CDR3 nucleotide sequence: TGCGCCAGCAGCTTCGCCTCAGACTCTGGAAACACCATATATTTT. It specifies CASSFASDSGNTIYF. The chain joins TRBV5-1 to TRBJ1-3; D ambiguous. This CDR3 has 15 amino acids. Germline V gene sequence: CDR1 SGHRS, CDR2 YFSETQ. V was cut by 2 bases and J by 0 bases, with 9 bases left in between.

The V call is TRBV28, the J call TRBJ1-4; the match to TRBD1 covers 7 bases. Germline V gene lookup returns CDR1 MDHEN and CDR2 SYDVKM. Unmatched junction bases numbered 13, after V lost 2 bases and J lost 7 bases. The CDR3 length is 17 residues. The DNA of the CDR3 is TGTGCCAGCAGTTTACTTTTAGGACAGGCGGGGGGTGAAAAACTGTTTTTT. Amino acid sequence: CASSLLLGQAGGEKLFF. Full variable domain (remainder filled in from reference TRBV28 and TRBJ1-4): DVKVTQSSRYLVKRTGEKVFLECVQDMDHENMFWYRQDPGLGLRLIYFSYDVKMKEKGDIPEGYSVSREKKERFSLILESASTNQTSMYLCASSLLLGQAGGEKLFFGSGTQLSVL.

The chain joins TRBV7-3 to TRBJ2-1; TRBD2 aligns across 8 bases. The CDR3 is made up of 15 amino acids. The germline V gene has CDR1 SGHTA and CDR2 FQGTGA. V dropped 5 bases and J dropped 7; count of bases not matched to a gene: 10. CDR3 amino acids: CASSLQPSGGNEQFF. DNA for the CDR3: TGTGCCAGCAGCCTCCAACCTTCGGGGGGGAATGAGCAGTTCTTC.

V is TRBV20-1 and J is TRBJ2-1; 7 bases fit TRBD2. CDR3 length equals 11 residues. Germline V lookup: CDR1 DFQATT, CDR2 SNEGSKA (reference sequence). Trimming at V came to 4 bases and at J to 9 bases, leaving 3 bases not matched to a gene. CDR3 sequence (DNA): TGCAGTGCTAAAGGACTAGTTGAGCAGTTCTTC. This translates into CSAKGLVEQFF.

The chain employs TRBV7-9 and TRBJ2-5; the D gene is possibly TRBD2 (6 bases). The V end was cut by 0 bases, the J end by 5 bases, with 19 bases between. Germline assignment: CDR1 SEHNR and CDR2 FQNEAQ (reference sequence). The CDR3 is 17 residues long. In DNA form, the CDR3 reads TGTGCCAGCAGCTTAGCTTCAGGAGGGGCCGATGGGGAGACCCAGTACTTC. Translated: CASSLASGGADGETQYF.

This clone came up once. J is TRBJ1-1 and V is TRBV12-3 or TRBV12-4; D is perhaps TRBD1 (5 bases). CDR3 length equals 13 residues. Between the trimmed V and J ends, which lost 3 bases and 9 bases, there was a span of 14 bases. The DNA for the CDR3 is TGTGCCAGCAGTTTCTCTGGAACAGGAAAAGCTTTCTTT. Protein: CASSFSGTGKAFF.